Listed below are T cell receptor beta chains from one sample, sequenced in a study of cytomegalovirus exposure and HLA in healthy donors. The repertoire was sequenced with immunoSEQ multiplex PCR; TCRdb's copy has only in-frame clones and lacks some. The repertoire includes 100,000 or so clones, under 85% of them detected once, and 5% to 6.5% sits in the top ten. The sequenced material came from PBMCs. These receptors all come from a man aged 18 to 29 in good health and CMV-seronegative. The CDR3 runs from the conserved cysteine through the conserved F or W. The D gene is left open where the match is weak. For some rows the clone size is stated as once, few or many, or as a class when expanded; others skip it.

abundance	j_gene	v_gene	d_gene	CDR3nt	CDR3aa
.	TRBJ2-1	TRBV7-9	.	TGTGCCAGCCAGTTAACTACCCCGGACTACAATGAGCAGTTCTTC	CASQLTTPDYNEQFF
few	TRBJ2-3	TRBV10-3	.	TGTGCCATCAGTGTAGGAGGCCCAACAGATACGCAGTATTTT	CAISVGGPTDTQYF
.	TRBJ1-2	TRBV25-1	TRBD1	TGTGCCAGCAGTGTCGGGACAGGTATCGGCTACACCTTC	CASSVGTGIGYTF
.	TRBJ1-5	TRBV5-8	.	TGTGCCAGCAGCTTACAGGGAGGGGTTCAGCCCCAGCATTTT	CASSLQGGVQPQHF
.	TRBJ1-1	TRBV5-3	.	TGTGCCAGCAGCTTGGTCGGGAGTGAAGCTTTCTTT	CASSLVGSEAFF
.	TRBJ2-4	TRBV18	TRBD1	TGTGCCAGCTCACCGGACAGGGATTGGAACATTCAGTACTTC	CASSPDRDWNIQYF
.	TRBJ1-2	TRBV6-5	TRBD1	TGTGCCAGCAGAGTCCAGGGGGCCTATGGCTACACCTTC	CASRVQGAYGYTF
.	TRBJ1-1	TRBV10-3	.	TGTGCCATCAGTGACCTCGACAGGATGAACACTGAAGCTTTCTTT	CAISDLDRMNTEAFF
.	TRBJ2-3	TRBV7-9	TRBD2	TGTTCCAGCAGCTCTATAACCAGCGGGAAGATCACAGATACGCAGTATTTT	CSSSSITSGKITDTQYF
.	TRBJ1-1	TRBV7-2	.	TGTGCCAGCAGCTTAGTGGTCAGTTCGAACACTGAAGCTTTCTTT	CASSLVVSSNTEAFF
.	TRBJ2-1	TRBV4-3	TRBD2	TGCGCCAGCAGCCAATCCCCCGGACTAGCGTACAATGAGCAGTTCTTC	CASSQSPGLAYNEQFF
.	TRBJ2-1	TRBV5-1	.	TGCGCCAGCAGCCCGCCGGGACACGACAATGAGCAGTTCTTC	CASSPPGHDNEQFF
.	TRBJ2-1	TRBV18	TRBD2	TGTGCCAGCTCACCAGCATGGGAGGGAGAATACAATGAGCAGTTCTTC	CASSPAWEGEYNEQFF
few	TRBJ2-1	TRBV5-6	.	TGTGCCAGCAGCTTGTTCGGGTCGGATGAGCAGTTCTTC	CASSLFGSDEQFF
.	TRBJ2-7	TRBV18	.	TGTGCCAGCTCACCACCCAGCGGTAACGAGCAGTACTTC	CASSPPSGNEQYF
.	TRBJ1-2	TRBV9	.	TGTGCCAGCAGCGCAACGGGTACTAACTATGGCTACACCTTC	CASSATGTNYGYTF
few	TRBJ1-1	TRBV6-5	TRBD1	TGTGCCAGCAGACGGACAGGTCTGAACACTGAAGCTTTCTTT	CASRRTGLNTEAFF